This T cell receptor beta chain was identified during a study of blood T cell repertoires in COVID-19. Original processing methods: Amplification from reference gene primers served as the basis for estimated nucleated cell counts. TCRdb's copy holds only in-frame clones and misses some; the assay was immunoSEQ multiplex PCR. From that table come the V and J calls and clone size; the DNA was used to work out D and trimming. The table lists approximately 450,000 clones, approximately 92% of them singletons. Among Cohort 3 donors, those recovered had two negative PCRs, clearance, or symptom resolution. V dropped 3 bases and J dropped 6; count of bases not matched to a gene: 7. Germline lookup yields CDR1 SGHTA and CDR2 FQGNSA. CDR3 length: 15 amino acids. The table lists this clone with a few counts.

J is TRBJ2-7 and V is TRBV7-2; TRBD2 aligns across 11 bases. The sequence was collected from a man aged 25-45 years who had recovered from COVID-19. The sample was PBMCs or T cells enriched from blood (not recorded which). CDR3 protein: CASSFPVAGGGEQYF. In nucleotides, the CDR3 is TGTGCCAGCAGCTTCCCCGTAGCGGGAGGGGGCGAGCAGTACTTC.